This T cell receptor (beta chain) comes out of a study of post-analysis software for immune sequencing data. Study summary: The disease courses spanned relapsing-remitting, secondary progressive and progressive-relapsing forms of multiple sclerosis. Broader study findings: Diversity measured as normalized Chao1 was significantly lower in multiple sclerosis patients than in controls. Roughly five TRBV segments appeared more often in patients than in controls, and TRBV5-6, TRBV5-1 and TRBV20-1 were among these.

Prepared libraries of TCR beta cDNA carried unique molecular identifiers. The T cell input of roughly 0.9 to 11 million gave roughly 500,000 cDNA molecules. TCRdb reprocessed the PCR reads via MiXCR and lists one record per CDR3 protein. The table lists a few hundred thousand distinct CDR3 sequences, around 31% of them singletons, with about 6% in the top ten. A remark on this clonotype: Its cognate antigen is unknown.

Deletions cut 1 base from V and 4 bases from J, with 10 bases between. The CDR3 totals 13 residues. The germline gives CDR1 DFQATT, CDR2 SNEGSKA (reference sequence). The sequence was obtained from a girl under 18 with multiple sclerosis. The chain is built from TRBV20-1 and TRBJ2-5, with D possibly TRBD2 on 6 matching bases. What was sequenced was blood. The CDR3 here is CSARVAGRETQYF. The DNA for the CDR3 is TGCAGTGCTAGAGTGGCGGGGAGAGAGACCCAGTACTTC.